Listed here are 15 T cell receptor beta chains from one sample, sequenced in a study of blood T cells in healthy people across ages. A sample-barcoded 5' primer and a J-beta primer mix were used in a second PCR of roughly 6 to 12 cycles. TCRdb used MiXCR to reprocess the 5' RACE reads, holding one entry per CDR3 protein. The sample includes about 780,000 distinct CDR3 sequences, about a quarter seen only once; the top ten take about 3%. A further study also used this sample, focusing on T cells of mothers and their children.

The sequenced sample consisted of blood. These receptors were taken from a boy under 18 in good health.

This clonotype came up a few times. The chain combines TRBV3-1 with TRBJ2-5; 10 positions agree with TRBD2. The CDR3 sequence is 15 residues long. CDR1 and CDR2 from the germline V gene are LGHDT and YNNKEL (reference sequence). J gave up 5 bases and V 3 bases, and 6 bases lay outside the gene matches. In DNA, the CDR3 is TGTGCCAGCAGCCACCCCGGGACTAGCGAGGAGACCCAGTACTTC. It encodes CASSHPGTSEETQYF.

V gene TRBV11-2 combines with J gene TRBJ1-4, with 9 bases aligning to TRBD1. Germline V CDR1 and CDR2: SGHAT, FQNNGV. CDR3 length: 15 amino acids. Germline trimming cut 7 bases from V and 5 bases from J; bases unmatched to any gene: 8. CDR3 DNA sequence: TGTGCCAGCAACTCTCGAGGGACAGGGAATGAAAAACTGTTTTTT. Protein: CASNSRGTGNEKLFF.

This clonotype was seen only a few times. CDR3 protein: CASSQTRAGGYQETQYF. The CDR3 DNA reads TGTGCCAGCAGTCAAACGAGGGCGGGGGGGTACCAAGAGACCCAGTACTTC. The rearrangement joins TRBV28 to TRBJ2-5, with TRBD2 identical over 9 bases. The CDR3 spans 17 residues. Unmatched junction bases numbered 10, after V lost 5 bases and J lost 0 bases. Germline V lookup: CDR1 MDHEN, CDR2 SYDVKM.

This chain connects TRBV28 to TRBJ2-5, with TRBD1 identical over 7 bases. The J call may not be correct, given that the DNA end is closer to TRBJ2-7. Germline CDR1 is MDHEN and CDR2 is SYDVKM. This CDR3 has 15 amino acids. The CDR3 sequence: CASSYGQASTYEQYF. The CDR3 bases are TGTGCCAGCAGTTATGGACAGGCCTCAACCTACGAGCAGTACTTC.

With regard to this clonotype: The junction does not match germline at one end; this may be a read error. The CDR3 DNA reads as TGTGCCGGCAGTGACGACGGTCGGACTGAAGCTTTCTTT. This encodes CAGSDDGRTEAFF. This chain uses TRBV6-2 or TRBV6-3 with TRBJ1-1; D not certain. The CDR3 spans 13 residues. The germline CDR1 and CDR2 sequences are MNHEY and SVGEGT.

This clonotype was seen a handful of times. The V and J genes are TRBV4-1 and TRBJ2-5; 11 nucleotides agree with TRBD1. The end of the DNA fits TRBJ2-1 better, so the J call may be wrong. Germline CDR1 MGHRA, CDR2 YSYEKL. The CDR3 runs 16 residues. CDR3 nucleotide sequence: TGCGCCAGCAGTTCCGAGGGGACAGGGGGGAACAATGAGCAGTTCTTC. This translates into CASSSEGTGGNNEQFF.

This chain links TRBV20-1 with TRBJ2-4; D could derive from TRBD1 or TRBD2 (5 bases each). The germline V and J ends were trimmed by 0 bases and 4 bases, with 16 bases remaining between them. There are 16 residues in the CDR3. In germline, CDR1 is DFQATT, CDR2 SNEGSKA (reference sequence). The CDR3 is CSAREPLAGTKNIQYF. In nucleotides, the CDR3 is TGCAGTGCTAGAGAACCCCTTGCAGGGACGAAAAACATTCAGTACTTC.

The chain carries TRBV7-2 and TRBJ2-5; tentatively, D is TRBD2 (6 bases). Trimming left V 4 bases short and J 7 bases short, with 16 bases between. The CDR3 totals 14 residues. CDR1 and CDR2 from the germline V gene are SGHTA and FQGNSA. DNA for the CDR3: TGTGCCAGCAGCTCCGGCGGGGCCTCGGGGACCCAGTACTTC. This codes for CASSSGGASGTQYF.

The gene calls are TRBV3-1 and TRBJ2-5; the match to TRBD1 covers 8 bases. CDR3 length: 14 amino acids. The V and J ends lost 3 bases and 5 bases, in that order; junction bases with no gene match: 5. The V gene's germline CDR1 is LGHDT and CDR2 YNNKEL (reference sequence). CDR3 sequence reads: CASSHDRGPETQYF. CDR3 sequence (DNA): TGTGCCAGCAGCCATGACAGGGGCCCCGAGACCCAGTACTTC.

The chain links TRBV10-3 to TRBJ2-1; D is unclear. The germline gives CDR1 ENHRY, CDR2 SYGVKD. The CDR3 spans 12 residues. Trimming cost V 2 bases and J 8 bases, with 7 bases left between them. For the CDR3, the DNA is TGTGCCATCAGTGAGACGGATCATGAGCAGTTCTTC. Its protein is CAISETDHEQFF.

The CDR3 here is CASSLSGAGGDEQYF. CDR3 DNA: TGTGCCAGCAGCTTAAGCGGAGCGGGTGGTGACGAGCAGTACTTC. The genes are TRBV7-9 and TRBJ2-5; tentatively, D is TRBD2 (6 bases). TRBJ2-7 matches the DNA end more closely, so the J call is doubtful. The CDR3 contains 15 residues. Germline V gene sequence: CDR1 SEHNR, CDR2 FQNEAQ (reference sequence).

The V gene is TRBV4-2, the J gene TRBJ2-5, with 9 bases identical to TRBD2. The DNA end lines up better with TRBJ2-7; the J call may be wrong. The CDR3 is made up of 15 amino acids. The germline V gene has CDR1 LGHNA and CDR2 YNFKEQ. CDR3 loop: CASSLRLADSYEQYF. As DNA, the CDR3 is TGTGCCAGCAGCCTTCGACTAGCGGACTCCTACGAGCAGTACTTC.

This chain connects TRBV21-1 to TRBJ2-7; the D call TRBD2 from the table was never checked on the DNA. TRBV21-1 is a documented pseudogene. The CDR3 consists of 14 residues. The DNA of the CDR3 is TGTGCCAGCAGCCTGGGCAGCGGGAGGGCCGAGCAGTACTTC. Its translation: CASSLGSGRAEQYF.

V and J are TRBV6-5 and TRBJ2-7; D is tentatively TRBD1 or TRBD2 (6 bases each). The CDR3 has 14 residues. Germline CDR1 reads MNHEY; CDR2 reads SVGAGI. Trimming took off 2 bases at V and 6 bases at J, with 14 bases between the two ends. Here the CDR3 reads CASSYVSGAGEQYF. The DNA of the CDR3 is TGTGCCAGCAGTTACGTTTCGGGGGCCGGCGAGCAGTACTTC.

This clonotype was observed a few times. V and J are TRBV9 and TRBJ2-7; D could derive from TRBD1 or TRBD2 (5 bases each). The CDR3 runs to 12 residues. Looked up from germline, CDR1 is SGDLS and CDR2 is YYNGEE. Between the trimmed V and J ends, which lost 3 bases and 3 bases, there was a span of 7 bases. The CDR3 sequence is CASSGDGYEQYF. CDR3 DNA sequence: TGTGCCAGCAGCGGGGACGGCTACGAGCAGTACTTC.